The clone carrying this T cell receptor (beta chain) was counted many times. The source of the sample is a study of early T cells in non-severe SARS-CoV-2 infection. On the study more broadly: Bulk RNA isolated from unsorted whole blood underwent sequencing; chains were not paired.

CDR1 MDHEN and CDR2 SYDVKM come from the germline V gene. V shed 0 bases, J shed 2 bases, and the junction held 6 bases outside the gene matches. The CDR3 has 17 residues. Tagging with unique molecular identifiers was applied to individual cDNA molecules. TCRdb re-called the 5' RACE reads through MiXCR, storing one row per CDR3 protein. The data show some 40,000 distinct CDR3 sequences, 9.5% to 15% seen once. J is TRBJ2-3 and V is TRBV28, with 9 bases fitting TRBD2. Sequences were obtained from whole blood. The source of this sequence is an adult who was a healthcare worker with PCR-confirmed SARS-CoV-2 infection or an uninfected control (not recorded which). This CDR3 reads CASSLWTSGGPTDTQYF. In nucleotides, the CDR3 is TGTGCCAGCAGTTTATGGACTAGCGGAGGGCCCACAGATACGCAGTATTTT.